This T cell receptor beta chain comes out of a study of cytomegalovirus exposure and HLA in healthy donors. General study findings and limits: The CMV antigen specificity of a few CMV-associated chains was confirmed through in vitro analysis. Some V segments could not be told apart, so they were left out, TRBV6-2 and TRBV6-3 among them.

V was pared by 6 bases and J by 1 base, with 5 bases of the junction left unmatched. Germline V lookup: CDR1 MNHEY, CDR2 SMNVEV (reference sequence). The CDR3 loop spans 15 amino acids. PCR involved 60 Vbeta and 13 Jbeta primers. Produced via immunoSEQ multiplex PCR; TCRdb's table is partial and in-frame only. The repertoire consists of tens of thousands of clones, with 73% occurring once and the leading ten covering 5% to 7%. Points on this clone: Its matching antigen is unknown.

The V gene is TRBV27, the J gene TRBJ2-2, with 7 bases matching TRBD1. This clonotype originated in a man aged 45-65 years in good health and CMV-seronegative. The specimen sequenced was PBMCs. The DNA for the CDR3 is TGTGCCAGCAGATTCGGGACAGTGAACACCGGGGAGCTGTTTTTT. This codes for CASRFGTVNTGELFF.